The next 24 T cell receptor beta chains were all read from a single sample in a study of blood T cell repertoires in COVID-19. Some clones are missing from TCRdb's copy, which holds only in-frame ones; the method was immunoSEQ multiplex PCR. Counted here are tens of thousands of clones, about 92% occurring once; the ten biggest clones make up 2.7%. Sequencing was carried out using peripheral blood. The source of these receptors is a man aged 65 to 85 with acute or convalescent COVID-19.

The CDR3 coding sequence is TGTGCCAGCAGCTCACCGGGACAGGGGATGACCTACGAGCAGTACTTC. Encoded protein: CASSSPGQGMTYEQYF. This chain links TRBV5-4 with TRBJ2-7; the match to TRBD1 covers 10 bases. The CDR3 is 16 residues long. The germline CDR1 and CDR2 sequences are SGHNT and YYREEE (reference sequence). The V segment lost 3 bases and the J segment 2 bases; nucleotides outside the gene matches: 8.

The chain links TRBV9 to TRBJ2-2; 14 bases align to TRBD2. CDR1 and CDR2 from the germline V gene are SGDLS and YYNGEE. There are 20 residues in the CDR3. The V and J ends lost 1 base and 1 base, in that order; junction bases with no gene match: 9. CDR3 sequence (DNA): TGTGCCAGCAGCGTAATGTTAGGACTAGCGGGAGGAAAGAACACCGGGGAGCTGTTTTTT. As protein: CASSVMLGLAGGKNTGELFF.

V is TRBV4-1 and J is TRBJ1-5, with D possibly being TRBD1 (6 bases). Trimming left V 0 bases short and J 1 base short, with 13 bases between. Germline values: CDR1 MGHRA, CDR2 YSYEKL. The length of the CDR3 is 17 residues. The CDR3 protein is CASSQEASGTSNQPQHF. The CDR3 coding sequence is TGCGCCAGCAGCCAAGAGGCCTCCGGGACAAGCAATCAGCCCCAGCATTTT.

DNA for the CDR3: TGTGCCAGCAGTTTAGTAGAGACAGGGCAAAGCGAGCAGTACTTC. Translating it yields CASSLVETGQSEQYF. The chain employs TRBV28 and TRBJ2-7; TRBD1 matches at 7 bases. This CDR3 comprises 15 residues. V was clipped by 2 bases and J by 6 bases; unmatched bases: 10. Per germline, CDR1 MDHEN and CDR2 SYDVKM.

CDR3 bases: TGTGCCAGCAGTTTAGATGAGGGCGAGCAGTACTTC. It translates to CASSLDEGEQYF. The chain has TRBV12-3 or TRBV12-4 and TRBJ2-7; TRBD2 is a possible D gene (5 bases). The CDR3 is 12 residues long. The V end was cut by 1 base, the J end by 6 bases, with 7 bases between.

The V gene is TRBV2, the J gene TRBJ2-1; 8 bases agree with TRBD1. Looked up from germline, CDR1 is SNHLY and CDR2 is FYNNEI. The CDR3 totals 14 residues. V gave up 3 bases and J gave up 6 bases; unmatched junction bases: 4. CDR3 region: CASSDQGAVNEQFF. CDR3 nucleotides: TGTGCCAGCAGTGATCAGGGGGCGGTCAATGAGCAGTTCTTC.

The J gene is TRBJ2-1, the V gene TRBV6-2 or TRBV6-3; maybe TRBD2 (7 bases). V was clipped by 5 bases and J by 3 bases, with 14 bases between them. This CDR3 region has 15 residues. CDR1 and CDR2 (germline): MNHEY, SVGEGT. CDR3 in DNA: TGTGCCAGCAGTCCCCGGGGGGCCCTCTACAATGAGCAGTTCTTC. Residues: CASSPRGALYNEQFF.

This chain joins TRBV29-1 and TRBJ2-7, with 7 bases fitting TRBD1. This CDR3 is 12 amino acids long. Germline V gene lookup returns CDR1 SQVTM and CDR2 ANQGSEA. Trimming took 4 bases from V and 7 from J; bases not matched to a gene: 7. The CDR3 loop reads CSVVAGGGEQYF. The CDR3 nucleotides are TGCAGCGTTGTTGCAGGGGGTGGTGAGCAGTACTTC.

CDR3 sequence: CASSLMGRILITDTQYF. In DNA, the CDR3 is TGTGCCAGCAGTTTAATGGGGCGGATTTTAATTACAGATACGCAGTATTTT. The chain uses TRBV27 and TRBJ2-3, with a tentative D call TRBD1 (5 bases). The CDR3 length is 17 residues. Germline CDR1 is MNHEY and CDR2 is SMNVEV (reference sequence). The V gene lost 2 bases and the J gene lost 3 bases, with 18 bases spanning the gap.

This chain connects TRBV5-4 to TRBJ2-1; 12 nucleotides match TRBD2. This CDR3 contains 16 residues. J was trimmed by 8 bases and V by 0 bases; bases with no gene match: 6. Germline V lookup: CDR1 SGHNT, CDR2 YYREEE (reference sequence). CDR3 sequence: CASSLGLAGGQDEQFF. The CDR3 DNA is TGTGCCAGCAGCTTGGGGCTAGCGGGAGGGCAAGATGAGCAGTTCTTC.

The chain combines TRBV3-1 (or the pseudogene TRBV3-2) with TRBJ2-3; TRBD2 matches 7 bases. Germline CDR1 reads LGHDT; CDR2 reads YNNKEL (reference sequence). With V trimmed by 6 bases and J by 5 bases, 2 bases remained unmatched. The CDR3 is 12 residues long. In nucleotides, the CDR3 is TGTGCCAGCAGATCTAGCGGAGATACGCAGTATTTT. Protein: CASRSSGDTQYF.

This clone was seen a handful of times. CDR3 in DNA: TGCGCCAGCAGCTTGGAGGGACAGGGTCCCAACGAGCAGTACTTC. Protein: CASSLEGQGPNEQYF. The V and J genes are TRBV5-1 and TRBJ2-7; 9 bases agree with TRBD1. This CDR3 comprises 15 residues. Trimming removed 0 bases from V and 5 bases from J; junction bases left unmatched: 6. The germline V gene has CDR1 SGHRS and CDR2 YFSETQ.

This clone appeared once. Written as DNA, the CDR3 is TGTGCCAGTAGTAAGGACAGGAGCTCCTACAATGAGCAGTTCTTC. Its translation is CASSKDRSSYNEQFF. The chain is built from TRBV19 and TRBJ2-1, with 7 bases aligning to TRBD1. This CDR3 has 15 residues. J gave up 0 bases and V 4 bases, and 3 bases lay outside the gene matches. CDR1 is LNHDA, CDR2 SQIVND, per germline (reference sequence).

This chain links TRBV9 with TRBJ2-2; maybe TRBD1 (6 bases). This CDR3 is 14 amino acids long. Germline loops: CDR1 SGDLS, CDR2 YYNGEE. V was pared by 2 bases and J by 5 bases, with 10 bases between. This CDR3 reads CASSVQGSTGELFF. The CDR3 bases are TGTGCCAGCAGCGTGCAGGGGAGTACCGGGGAGCTGTTTTTT.

The chain has TRBV4-3 and TRBJ2-7; the D gene is possibly TRBD2 (5 bases). Germline values: CDR1 LGHNA, CDR2 YSLEER. The ends were cut back, 2 bases at V and 1 base at J, with 15 bases in the middle. The CDR3 runs to 16 residues. CDR3 sequence (DNA): TGCGCCAGCAGCCAACTAGCATTGGGGAGTTCCTACGAGCAGTACTTC. This codes for CASSQLALGSSYEQYF.

This rearrangement joins TRBV6-4 to TRBJ2-7, with 7 bases aligning to TRBD2. The V gene's germline CDR1 is MRHNA and CDR2 SNTAGT. The trim removed 4 bases at V and 0 bases at J, leaving 12 bases unmatched. CDR3 length equals 17 residues. The CDR3 reads CASSGRPLAVLSYEQYF. DNA for the CDR3: TGTGCCAGCAGTGGCCGCCCTCTAGCGGTCCTCTCCTACGAGCAGTACTTC.

V gene TRBV7-2 combines with J gene TRBJ1-2, with 8 bases identical to TRBD1. The CDR3 runs 14 residues. Germline trimming cut 3 bases from V and 10 bases from J; bases unmatched to any gene: 10. Germline CDR1 and CDR2: SGHTA and FQGNSA. The CDR3 DNA follows: TGTGCCAGCAGCTTCGGACAGGGACTTGGTGACTACACCTTC. As protein: CASSFGQGLGDYTF. Looking up the rest from reference TRBV7-2 and TRBJ1-2 gives the full variable domain: GAGVSQSPSNKVTEKGKDVELRCDPISGHTALYWYRQSLGQGLEFLIYFQGNSAPDKSGLPSDRFSAERTGGSVSTLTIQRTQQEDSAVYLCASSFGQGLGDYTFGSGTRLTVV.

This chain connects TRBV2 to TRBJ2-5, with D perhaps matching TRBD1 (5 bases). This CDR3 comprises 16 residues. With 5 bases removed from V and 1 base from J, the gap between germline ends came to 17 bases. Germline CDR1 SNHLY, CDR2 FYNNEI. The CDR3: CASSWSFQGFQETQYF. CDR3 DNA sequence: TGTGCCAGCAGTTGGTCGTTTCAGGGATTCCAAGAGACCCAGTACTTC. The complete variable domain, with remaining parts taken from reference TRBV2 and TRBJ2-5, reads EPEVTQTPSHQVTQMGQEVILRCVPISNHLYFYWYRQILGQKVEFLVSFYNNEISEKSEIFDDQFSVERPDGSNFTLKIRSTKLEDSAMYFCASSWSFQGFQETQYFGPGTRLLVL.

The rearrangement uses TRBV2 and TRBJ1-2; the match to TRBD1 covers 7 bases. The CDR3 runs to 14 residues. V lost 5 bases and J lost 6; bases outside the gene matches: 9. Germline-derived CDR1 and CDR2 are SNHLY and FYNNEI. The CDR3 sequence is CASSPRRQGDGYTF. The CDR3, as DNA: TGTGCCAGCAGTCCCCGCCGACAGGGAGATGGCTACACCTTC. Combining the CDR3 with reference TRBV2 and TRBJ1-2 gives the whole variable domain EPEVTQTPSHQVTQMGQEVILRCVPISNHLYFYWYRQILGQKVEFLVSFYNNEISEKSEIFDDQFSVERPDGSNFTLKIRSTKLEDSAMYFCASSPRRQGDGYTFGSGTRLTVV.

The J gene is TRBJ1-5, the V gene TRBV28, with D unclear. Trimming removed 5 bases from V and 3 bases from J, with 11 bases in between. Looked up from germline, CDR1 is MDHEN and CDR2 is SYDVKM. The CDR3 covers 14 residues. As DNA, the CDR3 is TGTGCCAGCAGTCTCCGACTGATCAATCAGCCCCAGCATTTT. Translating it yields CASSLRLINQPQHF.

The J gene is TRBJ1-4, the V gene TRBV7-9, with 7 bases identical to TRBD1. This CDR3 has 16 amino acids. Germline CDR1 SEHNR, CDR2 FQNEAQ (reference sequence). The V segment lost 2 bases and the J segment 5 bases; nucleotides outside the gene matches: 8. The DNA of the CDR3 is TGTGCCAGCAGCTTACTCGGGACAGCTCCCAATGAAAAACTGTTTTTT. It is translated as CASSLLGTAPNEKLFF.

J is TRBJ1-1 and V is TRBV4-1, with no clear D. The CDR3 runs 15 residues. Trimming pared 0 bases from V and 4 bases from J, leaving 12 bases between. CDR1 and CDR2 (germline): MGHRA, YSYEKL. The CDR3 is CASSQDEVPSTEAFF. CDR3 nucleotides: TGCGCCAGCAGCCAAGATGAGGTTCCCTCCACTGAAGCTTTCTTT.

This clone was seen a few times. The CDR3 region is CASSENSNEKLFF. The CDR3 region has the DNA TGTGCCAGCAGTGAAAACAGCAATGAAAAACTGTTTTTT. This chain connects TRBV25-1 to TRBJ1-4, with D hard to call. This CDR3 is 13 amino acids long. Germline V lookup: CDR1 MGHDK, CDR2 SYGVNS. Trimming took 2 bases from V and 5 from J, leaving 6 bases between them. The whole variable domain, remainder taken from reference TRBV25-1 and TRBJ1-4, is EADIYQTPRYLVIGTGKKITLECSQTMGHDKMYWYQQDPGMELHLIHYSYGVNSTEKGDLSSESTVSRIRTEHFPLTLESARPSHTSQYLCASSENSNEKLFFGSGTQLSVL.

As DNA, the CDR3 is TGCGCCAGCAGCCCCTTAGCGGAGTACAATGAGCAGTTCTTC. Encoded protein: CASSPLAEYNEQFF. The genes are TRBV5-1 and TRBJ2-1, with a tentative D call TRBD2 (6 bases). The CDR3 loop spans 14 amino acids. Trimming cost V 4 bases and J 4 bases, with 12 bases left between them. Germline CDR1 SGHRS, CDR2 YFSETQ.